These 9 T cell receptor beta chains originate from one sample sequenced in a study of blood T cell repertoires in COVID-19. TCRdb's table, derived via immunoSEQ multiplex PCR, lists solely in-frame clones and lacks some. The sample contains about 130,000 clones, roughly 83% of which appear only once. Sequencing was performed on peripheral blood. These receptors were taken from a man aged 35-49 years with active or convalescent COVID-19.

This chain connects TRBV12-2 to TRBJ1-2; the table's D call, TRBD1, has no DNA check behind it. TRBV12-2 is described as a pseudogene. The CDR3 spans 14 residues. The CDR3: CASRPRDTRYGYTF. The CDR3 DNA is TGTGCAAGTCGCCCTCGGGACACTCGATATGGCTACACCTTC.

The rearrangement joins TRBV6-1 to TRBJ1-1, with D perhaps matching TRBD1 (6 bases). Trimming cost V 4 bases and J 5 bases, with 14 bases left between them. Looked up from germline, CDR1 is MNHNS and CDR2 is SASEGT. This CDR3 is built from 14 residues. CDR3 sequence reads: CASSAQGMATEAFF. DNA of the CDR3: TGTGCCAGCAGTGCCCAGGGGATGGCGACTGAAGCTTTCTTT.

The rearrangement joins TRBV19 to TRBJ1-1, with TRBD1 matching over 7 bases. The V gene's germline CDR1 is LNHDA and CDR2 SQIVND (reference sequence). The V and J ends lost 5 bases and 10 bases, in that order; junction bases with no gene match: 13. This CDR3 contains 14 residues. The CDR3 is CASSGQVHLRGAFF. DNA for the CDR3: TGTGCCAGTAGTGGACAGGTACACTTGAGGGGAGCTTTCTTT. The variable domain in full, completed from reference TRBV19 and TRBJ1-1, reads DGGITQSPKYLFRKEGQNVTLSCEQNLNHDAMYWYRQDPGQGLRLIYYSQIVNDFQKGDIAEGYSVSREKKESFPLTVTSAQKNPTAFYLCASSGQVHLRGAFFGQGTRLTVV.

This clone was seen a single time. The chain combines TRBV5-1 with TRBJ2-7, with D possibly being TRBD2 (5 bases). Germline assignment: CDR1 SGHRS and CDR2 YFSETQ. Trimming removed 3 bases at V and 5 bases at J, with 9 bases between. The CDR3 is 12 residues long. CDR3 region: CASSWTVDEQYF. In DNA, the CDR3 is TGCGCCAGCAGCTGGACTGTCGACGAGCAGTACTTC.

CDR3 loop: CAISPGPGDEQYF. The CDR3 DNA follows: TGTGCCATCAGTCCAGGACCAGGGGACGAGCAGTACTTC. The V call is TRBV10-3, the J call TRBJ2-7; TRBD1 is a possible D gene (6 bases). Trimming removed 5 bases at V and 5 bases at J, with 13 bases between. The CDR3 contains 13 residues. Germline CDR1 and CDR2: ENHRY and SYGVKD.

The gene calls are TRBV5-1 and TRBJ1-1; D not resolved. The germline V gene has CDR1 SGHRS and CDR2 YFSETQ. V was shortened by 7 bases and J by 5 bases, with 9 bases between the two germline ends. The CDR3 length is 11 residues. CDR3 amino acids: CASASETEAFF. For the CDR3, the DNA is TGCGCCAGCGCCTCGGAGACTGAAGCTTTCTTT.

The gene calls are TRBV7-8 and TRBJ2-4; D possibly corresponds to TRBD1 (6 bases). Trimming took 2 bases from V and 8 from J, leaving 16 bases between them. Germline V lookup: CDR1 SGHVS, CDR2 FQNEAQ. The CDR3 is made up of 15 amino acids. The CDR3 region has the DNA TGTGCCAGCAGCTTACTACAGGGAAGTTTGGACATTCAGTACTTC. Translating it yields CASSLLQGSLDIQYF.

This chain uses TRBV29-1 with TRBJ1-1; D is unresolved. The CDR3 is 12 amino acids. V lost 6 bases to trimming and J lost 2 bases, with 10 bases between them. Germline V gene lookup returns CDR1 SQVTM and CDR2 ANQGSEA. The CDR3 protein is CSVSRGNTEAFF. The DNA of the CDR3 is TGCAGCGTGTCCCGGGGAAACACTGAAGCTTTCTTT.

This chain joins TRBV24-1 and TRBJ2-1, with TRBD1 matching 10 bases. This CDR3 has 14 amino acids. The germline gives CDR1 KGHDR, CDR2 SFDVKD. The V segment lost 7 bases and the J segment 2 bases; nucleotides outside the gene matches: 1. The CDR3 loop reads CATRGTGAYNEQFF. The DNA of the CDR3 is TGTGCCACCAGGGGGACAGGGGCCTACAATGAGCAGTTCTTC.